One and the same sample provided the 20 T cell receptor beta chains below, sequenced in a study of cytomegalovirus exposure and HLA in healthy donors. It was with 60 Vbeta and 13 Jbeta primers that the PCR ran. The data were produced by immunoSEQ multiplex PCR, yet TCRdb's version contains in-frame clones alone and is incomplete. The sample includes about 180,000 clones, around 75% of them seen just once. The sample taken for sequencing was PBMCs. The receptors derive from a male donor in good health and CMV-seronegative.

The chain combines TRBV6-4 with TRBJ2-7; D unresolved. In germline, CDR1 is MRHNA, CDR2 SNTAGT. The germline V and J ends were trimmed by 2 bases and 3 bases, with 8 bases remaining between them. This CDR3 region has 13 residues. The chain's CDR3 is CASSDAVGYEQYF. DNA for the CDR3: TGTGCCAGCAGTGACGCGGTGGGCTACGAGCAGTACTTC.

The chain joins TRBV9 to TRBJ2-5; 9 bases map to TRBD2. The CDR3 covers 15 residues. V was clipped by 1 base and J by 5 bases; unmatched bases: 6. CDR1 and CDR2 (germline): SGDLS, YYNGEE. The CDR3 loop reads CASSVRAGGPETQYF. Written as DNA, the CDR3 is TGTGCCAGCAGCGTACGGGCGGGGGGGCCTGAGACCCAGTACTTC.

V gene TRBV12-5 combines with J gene TRBJ1-2, with D perhaps matching TRBD1 (5 bases). The CDR3 is 16 amino acids. Germline loops: CDR1 LGHNT, CDR2 FRNRAP. Trimming took off 2 bases at V and 3 bases at J, with 16 bases between the two ends. CDR3 residues: CASGLRGDTPYYGYTF. The CDR3 region has the DNA TGTGCTAGTGGTTTGCGGGGGGATACCCCTTACTATGGCTACACCTTC.

V and J are TRBV5-1 and TRBJ1-3; the D is unclear. This CDR3 comprises 15 residues. V gave up 0 bases and J gave up 0 bases, with 7 bases separating them. Germline V gene sequence: CDR1 SGHRS, CDR2 YFSETQ. CDR3 sequence: CASSLGGASGNTIYF. CDR3 in DNA: TGCGCCAGCAGCTTGGGAGGAGCCTCTGGAAACACCATATATTTT.

This chain joins TRBV6-5 and TRBJ1-2; 8 nucleotides match TRBD1. The CDR3 has 13 residues. Germline V gene sequence: CDR1 MNHEY, CDR2 SVGAGI. The ends lost 10 bases at V and 5 bases at J; junction bases unmatched: 9. DNA for the CDR3: TGTGCCACCTCCCAGGACAGGGTTTATGGCTACACCTTC. Translating it yields CATSQDRVYGYTF.

This clone was picked up one time. An end of the junction does not agree with germline; a read error may underlie this. V gene TRBV12-5 combines with J gene TRBJ1-2; 10 bases line up with TRBD1. The germline gives CDR1 LGHNT, CDR2 FRNRAP. The CDR3 is 14 residues long. The CDR3 is CASGLGTGADGYTF. CDR3 bases: TGTGCTAGTGGGTTGGGGACAGGGGCTGATGGCTACACCTTC. The entire variable domain, with the rest obtained from reference TRBV12-5 and TRBJ1-2, is as follows: DARVTQTPRHKVTEMGQEVTMRCQPILGHNTVFWYRQTMMQGLELLAYFRNRAPLDDSGMPKDRFSAEMPDATLATLKIQPSEPRDSAVYFCASGLGTGADGYTFGSGTRLTVV.

The gene calls are TRBV28 and TRBJ1-4; D gene uncertain. Deletions cut 6 bases from V and 3 bases from J, with 5 bases between. The CDR3 has 12 amino acids. CDR1 is MDHEN and CDR2 is SYDVKM in the germline V gene. Here the CDR3 reads CASRAANEKLFF. DNA of the CDR3: TGTGCCAGCAGGGCGGCTAATGAAAAACTGTTTTTT.

This clone was recorded once. The chain carries TRBV6-5 and TRBJ2-7; 9 nucleotides align to TRBD1. The germline CDR1 and CDR2 sequences are MNHEY and SVGAGI. The CDR3 consists of 12 residues. V shed 8 bases and J 3 bases; nucleotides not matched to a gene: 2. This chain's CDR3 is CASGDRVYEQYF. The CDR3 DNA follows: TGTGCCAGCGGGGACAGGGTCTACGAGCAGTACTTC.

This clone appeared a single time. The chain employs TRBV18 and TRBJ2-6, with 10 bases aligning to TRBD1. V was pared by 0 bases and J by 2 bases, with 1 base of the junction left unmatched. Germline values: CDR1 KGHSH, CDR2 LQKENI. CDR3 size: 17 residues. CDR3 nucleotide sequence: TGTGCCAGCTCACCACCGGGACAGGGGACTGGGGCCAACGTCCTGACTTTC. Translation: CASSPPGQGTGANVLTF.

The gene calls are TRBV30 and TRBJ1-1; no clear D. V was trimmed by 4 bases and J by 4 bases, leaving 16 bases between them. There are 14 residues in the CDR3. In germline, CDR1 is GTSNPN, CDR2 SVGIG (reference sequence). Written as DNA, the CDR3 is TGTGCCTGGAAGTTGGCGGGAGGTCGCACTGAAGCTTTCTTT. It encodes CAWKLAGGRTEAFF.

J is TRBJ1-5 and V is TRBV28; TRBD1 is a possible D gene (5 bases). The CDR3 consists of 14 residues. CDR1 MDHEN and CDR2 SYDVKM come from the germline V gene. Trimming shortened V by 6 bases and J by 7 bases, and 16 bases separated the two germline ends. The DNA for the CDR3 is TGTGCCAGCAGCTTAGTAGGGGAGGGGCAGCCCCAGCATTTT. Amino acids: CASSLVGEGQPQHF.

The chain links TRBV20-1 to TRBJ1-2; D might be TRBD1 (5 bases). Germline V gene data show CDR1 as DFQATT and CDR2 as SNEGSKA (reference sequence). This CDR3 contains 11 residues. With 6 bases removed from V and 3 bases from J, the gap between germline ends came to 8 bases. The DNA of the CDR3 is TGCAGTGCCGCGACAGACTATGGCTACACCTTC. Amino acid sequence: CSAATDYGYTF.

The chain recombines TRBV28 with TRBJ2-5, with 9 bases matching TRBD1. Germline V lookup: CDR1 MDHEN, CDR2 SYDVKM. The CDR3 runs to 14 residues. With V trimmed by 2 bases and J by 5 bases, 3 bases remained unmatched. The CDR3 here is CASSLLQGAETQYF. CDR3 DNA: TGTGCCAGCAGTTTACTACAGGGGGCTGAGACCCAGTACTTC.

The chain is built from TRBV12-5 and TRBJ1-2; the D gene is possibly TRBD1 (5 bases). Germline CDR1 reads LGHNT; CDR2 reads FRNRAP. The CDR3 loop spans 16 amino acids. Trimming removed 1 base from V and 1 base from J, with 13 bases in between. The CDR3: CASGLEPRDFNYGYTF. CDR3 bases: TGTGCTAGTGGTTTGGAACCCAGGGACTTTAACTATGGCTACACCTTC.

The chain couples TRBV27 to TRBJ2-4; 12 nucleotides align to TRBD2. J lost 2 bases, V lost 6 bases, and 5 bases had no gene match. CDR1 and CDR2 (germline): MNHEY, SMNVEV (reference sequence). The CDR3 consists of 16 residues. Here the CDR3 reads CASRLTSGSTKNIQYF. DNA for the CDR3: TGTGCCAGCAGATTGACTAGCGGGAGTACCAAAAACATTCAGTACTTC.

CDR3 bases: TGCGCCAGCAGCCGAAGTGGGACAACAACTAATGAAAAACTGTTTTTT. Translation gives CASSRSGTTTNEKLFF. The V gene is TRBV4-1, the J gene TRBJ1-4; perhaps TRBD1 as D (6 bases). In germline, CDR1 is MGHRA, CDR2 YSYEKL. The CDR3 consists of 16 residues. Between the trimmed V and J ends, which lost 4 bases and 0 bases, there was a span of 12 bases.

This clone was observed a single time. The CDR3 is CASSSTGRSGTIYF. CDR3 sequence (DNA): TGTGCCAGCAGTTCGACAGGGAGGAGCGGCACCATATATTTT. The V gene is TRBV28, the J gene TRBJ1-3, with TRBD1 matching over 7 bases. CDR3 length: 14 amino acids. V lost 4 bases to trimming and J lost 9 bases; unmatched junction nucleotides: 9. CDR1 is MDHEN, CDR2 SYDVKM, per germline.

The rearrangement joins TRBV4-1 to TRBJ2-3, with TRBD2 matching over 7 bases. Trimming removed 0 bases from V and 1 base from J; junction bases left unmatched: 10. The CDR3 spans 18 residues. CDR1 and CDR2 (germline): MGHRA, YSYEKL. In nucleotides, the CDR3 is TGCGCCAGCAGCCAAGAAATCAGTCTAGCGGAACGCACAGATACGCAGTATTTT. Its protein is CASSQEISLAERTDTQYF.

The genes are TRBV25-1 and TRBJ1-1; unclear D gene. Trimming removed 3 bases from V and 0 bases from J, with 11 bases in between. Per germline, CDR1 MGHDK and CDR2 SYGVNS. This CDR3 has 15 amino acids. CDR3 in DNA: TGTGCCAGCAGTGAGGGAGGGTTCATGAACACTGAAGCTTTCTTT. Amino acid sequence: CASSEGGFMNTEAFF.

The chain joins TRBV19 to TRBJ1-2; a possible D gene is TRBD1 (6 bases). The V end was cut by 7 bases, the J end by 7 bases, with 22 bases between. CDR3 length equals 15 residues. Per the germline V gene, CDR1 is LNHDA and CDR2 is SQIVND (reference sequence). The CDR3 DNA sequence: TGTGCCAGTACCCCCTCCTCCAGGGGCATCCGTGGCTACACCTTC. Translated: CASTPSSRGIRGYTF.